This passage covers 24 T cell receptor beta chains from one sample sequenced in a study of siplizumab effects on memory and regulatory T cells. TCRdb's copy holds only in-frame clones and misses some; the assay was immunoSEQ multiplex PCR. Among 70,000 or so clones listed, around 90% were seen once. Sequencing input: Tregs sorted from blood. These TCRs come from a human donor in good health.

The genes are TRBV6-6 and TRBJ2-5; D call uncertain. The ends were cut back, 6 bases at V and 4 bases at J, with 12 bases in the middle. Germline lookup yields CDR1 MNHNY and CDR2 SVGAGI (reference sequence). The CDR3 sequence is 13 residues long. CDR3 bases: TGTGCCAGCAGATCCGGGCGCCTAGAGACCCAGTACTTC. It specifies CASRSGRLETQYF.

V and J are TRBV7-9 and TRBJ2-1; TRBD1 matches at 8 bases. Germline assignment: CDR1 SEHNR and CDR2 FQNEAQ (reference sequence). The V segment lost 5 bases and the J segment 12 bases; nucleotides outside the gene matches: 6. The length of the CDR3 is 12 residues. The CDR3 region is CASSQRQGRQFF. In DNA, the CDR3 is TGTGCCAGCAGCCAGAGACAGGGGAGGCAGTTCTTC. Filled out from reference TRBV7-9 and TRBJ2-1, the complete variable domain reads DTGVSQNPRHKITKRGQNVTFRCDPISEHNRLYWYRQTLGQGPEFLTYFQNEAQLEKSRLLSDRFSAERPKGSFSTLEIQRTEQGDSAMYLCASSQRQGRQFFGPGTRLTVL.

This clone was picked up one time. The V gene is TRBV2, the J gene TRBJ1-2; no reliable D call. Trimming removed 4 bases from V and 4 bases from J, with 4 bases in between. CDR3 length equals 11 residues. Looked up from germline, CDR1 is SNHLY and CDR2 is FYNNEI. CDR3 bases: TGTGCCAGCAGTGGTCCCTATGGCTACACCTTC. It translates to CASSGPYGYTF. Complete variable domain (other parts from reference TRBV2 and TRBJ1-2): EPEVTQTPSHQVTQMGQEVILRCVPISNHLYFYWYRQILGQKVEFLVSFYNNEISEKSEIFDDQFSVERPDGSNFTLKIRSTKLEDSAMYFCASSGPYGYTFGSGTRLTVV.

This clone came up a few times. The chain uses TRBV4-3 and TRBJ1-4, with D perhaps TRBD1 (5 bases). V shed 5 bases and J shed 4 bases, with 11 bases lying between them. Germline loops: CDR1 LGHNA, CDR2 YSLEER. The CDR3 spans 14 residues. The CDR3, as DNA: TGCGCCAGCAGCTCGGGGACGGTTAATGAAAAACTGTTTTTT. Translation: CASSSGTVNEKLFF.

The J gene is TRBJ2-1, the V gene TRBV2; 9 bases fit TRBD2. The junction had 15 bases not matched to a gene; V was cut back by 6 bases and J by 6 bases. Germline V CDR1 and CDR2: SNHLY, FYNNEI. This CDR3 region has 17 residues. Here the CDR3 reads CASRPTSWGLAINEQFF. CDR3 nucleotides: TGTGCCAGCAGACCGACTTCGTGGGGACTAGCAATCAATGAGCAGTTCTTC.

This chain uses TRBV29-1 with TRBJ2-1; TRBD1 agrees at 7 bases. The CDR3 has 16 amino acids. The V gene's germline CDR1 is SQVTM and CDR2 ANQGSEA. J was trimmed by 1 base and V by 4 bases; bases with no gene match: 10. The CDR3 is CSVGAQGRSSYNEQFF. CDR3 nucleotides: TGCAGCGTTGGCGCACAGGGGCGTAGTTCCTACAATGAGCAGTTCTTC.

This clone counts as medium-sized. This sequence joins TRBV30 and TRBJ1-1; D uncertain. This CDR3 is 11 amino acids long. Germline CDR1 reads GTSNPN; CDR2 reads SVGIG (reference sequence). The V end was cut by 4 bases, the J end by 6 bases, with 9 bases between. The CDR3 nucleotides read TGTGCCTGGAACCGAAGGCCTGAAGCTTTCTTT. It yields the protein CAWNRRPEAFF.

The chain carries TRBV18 and TRBJ2-3, with 9 positions matching TRBD1. The trim removed 3 bases at V and 2 bases at J, leaving 9 bases unmatched. There are 17 residues in the CDR3. The germline V gene has CDR1 KGHSH and CDR2 LQKENI. The CDR3 region has the DNA TGTGCCAGCTCACCCCCGAACAGGGGGCTTTACACAGATACGCAGTATTTT. Translation gives CASSPPNRGLYTDTQYF.

The chain couples TRBV4-1 to TRBJ2-3; 8 nucleotides line up with TRBD2. CDR3 size: 15 residues. V lost 1 base to trimming and J lost 4 bases; unmatched junction nucleotides: 4. Germline loops: CDR1 MGHRA, CDR2 YSYEKL. Here the CDR3 DNA reads TGCGCCAGCAGCCAAGCGGGGACTAGTCCAGATACGCAGTATTTT. Translated, it gives CASSQAGTSPDTQYF.

This clone was picked up a small number of times. This sequence joins TRBV19 and TRBJ2-6, with 7 bases that match TRBD1. The J segment lost 0 bases and the V segment lost 7 bases, leaving 6 bases of the junction unmatched. Germline CDR1 is LNHDA and CDR2 is SQIVND (reference sequence). This CDR3 comprises 16 residues. CDR3 nucleotides: TGTGCCAGTACCCGGACAGGCTCCTCTGGGGCCAACGTCCTGACTTTC. Protein product: CASTRTGSSGANVLTF.

This chain connects TRBV7-9 to TRBJ1-1; weak D call: TRBD1 (5 bases). CDR1 and CDR2 (germline): SEHNR, FQNEAQ (reference sequence). Trimming cost V 2 bases and J 0 bases, with 16 bases left between them. The CDR3 has 17 residues. The CDR3 DNA is TGTGCCAGCAGCTTAAAAGGGTCCGGGGGGATGAACACTGAAGCTTTCTTT. Translated, it gives CASSLKGSGGMNTEAFF.

The chain couples TRBV7-2 to TRBJ2-5, with D maybe TRBD2 (6 bases). Germline loops: CDR1 SGHTA, CDR2 FQGNSA. There are 13 residues in the CDR3. Trimming stripped 5 bases from V and 5 bases from J, with 12 bases between. CDR3 region: CASSASGWETQYF. The DNA of the CDR3 is TGTGCCAGCAGCGCAAGCGGGTGGGAGACCCAGTACTTC.

The chain links TRBV19 to TRBJ2-2; D remains unclear. Looked up from germline, CDR1 is LNHDA and CDR2 is SQIVND (reference sequence). V lost 7 bases and J 3 bases, leaving 15 bases between the germline ends. This CDR3 comprises 15 residues. The CDR3 loop reads CASNQRPRDTGELFF. The CDR3 nucleotides read TGTGCCAGTAATCAGCGACCTCGAGACACCGGGGAGCTGTTTTTT.

Here the CDR3 DNA reads TGTGCCATCAGCGAGGGACTAGCGCAAGAGACCCAGTACTTC. It encodes CAISEGLAQETQYF. The chain recombines TRBV10-3 with TRBJ2-5; 10 bases fit TRBD2. The V and J ends lost 6 bases and 2 bases, in that order; junction bases with no gene match: 3. The CDR3 spans 14 residues. Germline CDR1 reads ENHRY; CDR2 reads SYGVKD.

The CDR3 here is CASSRGQGAQPQHF. In DNA, the CDR3 is TGTGCCAGCAGTCGGGGACAGGGGGCCCAGCCCCAGCATTTT. This chain uses TRBV6-6 with TRBJ1-5; 12 nucleotides match TRBD1. In germline, CDR1 is MNHNY, CDR2 SVGAGI (reference sequence). CDR3 length: 14 residues. Losses at the gene ends were 5 bases for V and 7 bases for J; bases not matched to a gene: 3.

In this sample, this clone turned up once. The chain links TRBV29-1 to TRBJ2-4; 15 nucleotides line up with TRBD2. This CDR3 has 16 residues. V was clipped by 3 bases and J by 5 bases; unmatched bases: 5. Germline V lookup: CDR1 SQVTM, CDR2 ANQGSEA. CDR3 residues: CSVEMGLAGGENIQYF. The CDR3 DNA reads as TGCAGCGTTGAGATGGGACTAGCGGGAGGAGAAAACATTCAGTACTTC.

V is TRBV29-1 and J is TRBJ2-3, with 10 bases that match TRBD1. Looked up from germline, CDR1 is SQVTM and CDR2 is ANQGSEA. This CDR3 contains 14 residues. The V and J ends lost 5 bases and 3 bases, in that order; junction bases with no gene match: 5. The DNA for the CDR3 is TGCAGCGTTAGACAGGGGGCGCGGACAGATACGCAGTATTTT. Translation gives CSVRQGARTDTQYF.

This CDR3 reads CAWSQGLTQATEAFF. The CDR3 DNA reads TGTGCCTGGAGTCAAGGACTTACCCAGGCCACTGAAGCTTTCTTT. This chain uses TRBV30 with TRBJ1-1, with no clear D. CDR1 is GTSNPN and CDR2 is SVGIG in the germline V gene (reference sequence). The CDR3 is made up of 15 amino acids. V gave up 2 bases and J gave up 4 bases, with 17 bases separating them.

This clone showed up just once. This rearrangement joins TRBV6-1 to TRBJ2-7; D unresolved. Trimming removed 7 bases from V and 2 bases from J, with 12 bases in between. Per the germline V gene, CDR1 is MNHNS and CDR2 is SASEGT. This CDR3 comprises 13 residues. The CDR3 DNA follows: TGTGCCAGCAAGGGCCGGATTCCCTACGAGCAGTACTTC. It encodes CASKGRIPYEQYF.

The chain is built from TRBV7-2 and TRBJ2-2, with TRBD1 as a possible D gene (6 bases). The CDR3 is 18 amino acids. With 5 bases removed from V and 0 bases from J, the gap between germline ends came to 19 bases. Germline values: CDR1 SGHTA, CDR2 FQGNSA. In DNA, the CDR3 is TGTGCCAGCAGCCGAGACAGGACTCGTTGGGCGAACACCGGGGAGCTGTTTTTT. It codes for CASSRDRTRWANTGELFF.

The chain recombines TRBV18 with TRBJ1-1; D is perhaps TRBD1 (5 bases). The V end was cut by 2 bases, the J end by 6 bases, with 13 bases between. CDR3 length: 14 amino acids. Germline V lookup: CDR1 KGHSH, CDR2 LQKENI. The CDR3 here is CASSPSRTGPEAFF. The CDR3 DNA sequence: TGTGCCAGCTCACCATCTCGGACGGGACCTGAAGCTTTCTTT.

The rearrangement uses TRBV10-3 and TRBJ2-7; 10 bases map to TRBD1. This CDR3 comprises 13 residues. V shed 4 bases and J 9 bases; nucleotides not matched to a gene: 6. CDR1 and CDR2 (germline): ENHRY, SYGVKD. CDR3 sequence (DNA): TGTGCCATCAGTGGCGGGACAGGGGATATGCAGTACTTC. This encodes CAISGGTGDMQYF.

The chain carries TRBV7-8 and TRBJ2-3, with D unclear. The CDR3 totals 14 residues. Germline V gene data show CDR1 as SGHVS and CDR2 as FQNEAQ. The V and J ends lost 5 bases and 4 bases respectively, with 13 bases between them. The CDR3 DNA is TGTGCCAGCAGCCTCCTAGTTGTCGCAGATACGCAGTATTTT. Amino acids: CASSLLVVADTQYF. The entire variable domain, with the rest obtained from reference TRBV7-8 and TRBJ2-3, is as follows: GAGVSQSPRYKVAKRGQDVALRCDPISGHVSLFWYQQALGQGPEFLTYFQNEAQLDKSGLPSDRFFAERPEGSVSTLKIQRTQQEDSAVYLCASSLLVVADTQYFGPGTRLTVL.

V is TRBV5-1 and J is TRBJ1-3; D is uncertain. V was clipped by 0 bases and J by 4 bases, with 8 bases between them. The germline CDR1 and CDR2 sequences are SGHRS and YFSETQ. This CDR3 comprises 14 residues. The CDR3 is CASSLGVEGNTIYF. The CDR3 region has the DNA TGCGCCAGCAGCTTGGGGGTGGAAGGAAACACCATATATTTT.